The T cell receptor beta chain under discussion was sequenced for a study of T cell clones after liver transplantation. Study overall: Without induction therapy, subjects received standard immunosuppression until 12-24 months post-transplant. Tolerant meant at least one year fully off immunosuppression without liver enzymes above twice normal. Overall study results and limits: Graft donor-reactive T cells may have migrated into the graft rather than being deleted.

The ends were cut back, 2 bases at V and 4 bases at J, with 6 bases in the middle. The CDR3 consists of 13 residues. Germline CDR1 is SEHNR and CDR2 is FQNEAQ (reference sequence). Data came from immunoSEQ multiplex PCR; TCRdb stores just in-frame clones and leaves some out. Among 70,000 or so clones listed, over 85% were seen once. This clone qualifies as medium-sized. The antigen remains unidentified. Sorting of unstimulated PBMCs yielded separate CD3+CD4+ and CD3+CD8+ fractions. The sequenced sample was CD4+ T cells from blood, obtained before liver transplant. The source is a human donor who received a liver transplant. This chain connects TRBV7-9 to TRBJ1-5; D gene ambiguous. The CDR3 nucleotides are TGTGCCAGCAGCTTATCCGGGAATCAGCCCCAGCATTTT. Its protein is CASSLSGNQPQHF.